A selection of T cell receptor beta chains follows, all from one sample in a study of Ad26.COV2.S vaccination and SARS-CoV-2 variants. Data came from immunoSEQ multiplex PCR; TCRdb stores just in-frame clones and leaves some out. The table lists approximately 340,000 clones, about 90% of them singletons. The specimen comprised peripheral blood, sampled after recovery from COVID-19. These receptors were taken from a human donor who had recovered from COVID-19. The CDR3 runs from the conserved cysteine through the conserved F or W. The order of the fields is CDR3 DNA, CDR3 protein, V gene, D gene, clone size, J gene. The D gene is left open where the match is weak. Clone size, where shown, is once, few, many, or a class for clones that have expanded.

DNA: TGCGCCAGCAGCTTTCGGGGGCCTTCCTACGAGCAGTACTTC
CDR3: CASSFRGPSYEQYF
V: TRBV5-1
D: -
size: -
J: TRBJ2-7

DNA: TGTGCCAGCAGGGGTTCGGCAGAACAAGAGACCCAGTACTTC
CDR3: CASRGSAEQETQYF
V: TRBV27
D: -
size: -
J: TRBJ2-5

DNA: TGTGCCAGCAGTTACGGTCAGGGATCTAGATTTGGCTACACCTTC
CDR3: CASSYGQGSRFGYTF
V: TRBV6-5
D: -
size: -
J: TRBJ1-2

DNA: TGTGCCAGCAGACCCTTAGGACAGGGGGATTCCTACGAGCAGTACTTC
CDR3: CASRPLGQGDSYEQYF
V: TRBV27
D: TRBD1
size: -
J: TRBJ2-7

DNA: TGCGCCAGCAGTCAATCTCCGGTTGAAGCTTTCTTT
CDR3: CASSQSPVEAFF
V: TRBV23-1
D: -
size: -
J: TRBJ1-1

DNA: TGCAGCGTTGGGTTCGAGGGACGGTTGATGGAGCCCCAGCATTTT
CDR3: CSVGFEGRLMEPQHF
V: TRBV29-1
D: -
size: -
J: TRBJ1-5

DNA: TGTGCCAGCAGCGGGGGCGGGGACCCTAACTATGGCTACACCTTC
CDR3: CASSGGGDPNYGYTF
V: TRBV5-6
D: -
size: -
J: TRBJ1-2

DNA: TGTGCCAGCAGAAACCCGCGGGCAGGCTATGAGCAGTACTTC
CDR3: CASRNPRAGYEQYF
V: TRBV11-3
D: -
size: -
J: TRBJ2-7

DNA: TGCGCCAGCAGCCAAGCGGTTCTCACGTCGGATTCACCCCTCCACTTT
CDR3: CASSQAVLTSDSPLHF
V: TRBV4-3
D: -
size: -
J: TRBJ1-6

DNA: TGTGCCAGCAGTGTACAGGGGGCCTACGAGCAGTACTTC
CDR3: CASSVQGAYEQYF
V: TRBV12-3/TRBV12-4
D: TRBD1
size: -
J: TRBJ2-7

DNA: TGTGCCAGCAGCGCCCGGGGACAGGGTACGAGCTACGAGCAGTACTTC
CDR3: CASSARGQGTSYEQYF
V: TRBV9
D: TRBD1
size: -
J: TRBJ2-7

DNA: TGTGCCAGCAGCCAAGATTCGGGTAGTTCGGTTGCGCAGTATTTT
CDR3: CASSQDSGSSVAQYF
V: TRBV3-1/TRBV3-2
D: -
size: once
J: TRBJ2-3

DNA: TGTGCCAGCTCCTCACAGGAGGGGGACTATGGCTACACCTTC
CDR3: CASSSQEGDYGYTF
V: TRBV18
D: -
size: -
J: TRBJ1-2

DNA: TGTGCCAGCAGGGAAACCGGGACACCCATCCACGAGCAGTACTTC
CDR3: CASRETGTPIHEQYF
V: TRBV5-6
D: -
size: -
J: TRBJ2-7

DNA: TGTGCCAGCAGTTTGGGGCAGGGCCTGGGTGGCTCACCCCTCCACTTT
CDR3: CASSLGQGLGGSPLHF
V: TRBV6-5
D: -
size: -
J: TRBJ1-6

DNA: TGTGCCAGTAGTATAGTAGCGGGGGGGCCTCAAGCAGATACGCAGTATTTT
CDR3: CASSIVAGGPQADTQYF
V: TRBV19
D: TRBD2
size: -
J: TRBJ2-3

DNA: TGTGCCAGCAGCCCCAGGATCGGGGAGCTGTTTTTT
CDR3: CASSPRIGELFF
V: TRBV11-2
D: -
size: -
J: TRBJ2-2

DNA: TGTGCCAGCAGTTACCCCGCCCGCGGGGAGACCCAGTACTTC
CDR3: CASSYPARGETQYF
V: TRBV6-2/TRBV6-3
D: -
size: -
J: TRBJ2-5

DNA: TGTGCCAGCAGCTCGGGGGGGCCCCACAATGAGCAGTTCTTC
CDR3: CASSSGGPHNEQFF
V: TRBV7-3
D: TRBD2
size: -
J: TRBJ2-1

DNA: TGTGCCAGCAGTGAAGCGACGAATGAGCAGTTCTTC
CDR3: CASSEATNEQFF
V: TRBV6-1
D: -
size: -
J: TRBJ2-1

DNA: TGTGCCAGCAGCCCAGGAGGCAGGGTTATGCAAGAGACCCAGTACTTC
CDR3: CASSPGGRVMQETQYF
V: TRBV9
D: -
size: -
J: TRBJ2-5

DNA: TGTGCCAGCACCCTTACAGGGGCGATACAAGAGACCCAGTACTTC
CDR3: CASTLTGAIQETQYF
V: TRBV7-8
D: TRBD1
size: -
J: TRBJ2-5

DNA: TGTGCCAGCAGCTTAGTTGGCAGGGGTGGCAATCAGCCCCAGCATTTT
CDR3: CASSLVGRGGNQPQHF
V: TRBV7-8
D: -
size: -
J: TRBJ1-5

DNA: TGCGCCAGCAGCTTGGCGGGACAGGGGGCGCGGCTGGAGACCCAGTACTTC
CDR3: CASSLAGQGARLETQYF
V: TRBV5-1
D: TRBD1
size: -
J: TRBJ2-5

DNA: TGTGCCACCAGCAGAGATTCTACCCAGTACTTC
CDR3: CATSRDSTQYF
V: TRBV15
D: -
size: -
J: TRBJ2-5

DNA: TGTGCCATCAGTGACCCAAGGGACAGGGATGGCTACACCTTC
CDR3: CAISDPRDRDGYTF
V: TRBV10-3
D: TRBD1
size: -
J: TRBJ1-2

DNA: TGCAGCGTTGAAGAAGGGGTGGGTCAGCCCCAGCATTTT
CDR3: CSVEEGVGQPQHF
V: TRBV29-1
D: -
size: -
J: TRBJ1-5

DNA: TGTGCCAGCAGGCGAGCCGGGACAGGCGAAAAACTGTTTTTT
CDR3: CASRRAGTGEKLFF
V: TRBV3-1/TRBV3-2
D: TRBD1
size: -
J: TRBJ1-4

DNA: TGTGCCACCAGAAAGGGACTCCTCACGGTCCAAGAGACCCAGTACTTC
CDR3: CATRKGLLTVQETQYF
V: TRBV15
D: -
size: -
J: TRBJ2-5

DNA: TGTGCCAGCAGTTTATTATGGACTGAAGCTTTCTTT
CDR3: CASSLLWTEAFF
V: TRBV28
D: -
size: -
J: TRBJ1-1